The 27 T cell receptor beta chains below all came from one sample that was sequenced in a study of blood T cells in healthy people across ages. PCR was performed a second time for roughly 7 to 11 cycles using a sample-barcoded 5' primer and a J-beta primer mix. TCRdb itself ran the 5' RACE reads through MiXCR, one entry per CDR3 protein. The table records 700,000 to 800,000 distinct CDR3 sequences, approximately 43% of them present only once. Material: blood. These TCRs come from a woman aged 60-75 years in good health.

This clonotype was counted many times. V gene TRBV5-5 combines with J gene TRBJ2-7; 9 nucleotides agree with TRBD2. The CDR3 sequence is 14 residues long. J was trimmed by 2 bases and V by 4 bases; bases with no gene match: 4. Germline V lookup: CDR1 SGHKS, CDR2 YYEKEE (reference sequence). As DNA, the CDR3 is TGTGCCAGCAGCCGGACTAGCGACCCCTACGAGCAGTACTTC. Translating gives CASSRTSDPYEQYF.

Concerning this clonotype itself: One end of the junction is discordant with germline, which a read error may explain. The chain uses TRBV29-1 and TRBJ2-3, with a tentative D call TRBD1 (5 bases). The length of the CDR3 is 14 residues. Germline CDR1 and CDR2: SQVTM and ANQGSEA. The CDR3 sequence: CSIEGDSSADTQYF. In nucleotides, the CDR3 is TGCAGCATTGAAGGGGATTCCTCAGCGGATACGCAGTATTTT.

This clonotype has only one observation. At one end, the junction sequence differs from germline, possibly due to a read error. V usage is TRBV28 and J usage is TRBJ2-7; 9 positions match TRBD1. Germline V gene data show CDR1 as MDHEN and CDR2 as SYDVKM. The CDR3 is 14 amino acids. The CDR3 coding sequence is TGTGCCAGCAGGGAAAACAGGGGGCCCTACGAGCTGTACTTC. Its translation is CASRENRGPYELYF.

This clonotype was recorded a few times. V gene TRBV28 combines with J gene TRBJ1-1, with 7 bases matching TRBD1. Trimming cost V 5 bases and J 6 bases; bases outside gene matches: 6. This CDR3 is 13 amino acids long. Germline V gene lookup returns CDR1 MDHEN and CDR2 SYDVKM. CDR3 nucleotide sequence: TGTGCCAGCAGTCAGGGGGGGGAAGCTGAAGCTTTCTTT. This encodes CASSQGGEAEAFF.

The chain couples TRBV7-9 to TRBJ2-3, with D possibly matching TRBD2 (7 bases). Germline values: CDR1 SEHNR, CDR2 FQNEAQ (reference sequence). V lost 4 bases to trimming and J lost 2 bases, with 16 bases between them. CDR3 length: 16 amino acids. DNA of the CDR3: TGTGCCAGCAGCTCTGCCGGGGGGCTTTTCACAGATACGCAGTATTTT. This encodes CASSSAGGLFTDTQYF.

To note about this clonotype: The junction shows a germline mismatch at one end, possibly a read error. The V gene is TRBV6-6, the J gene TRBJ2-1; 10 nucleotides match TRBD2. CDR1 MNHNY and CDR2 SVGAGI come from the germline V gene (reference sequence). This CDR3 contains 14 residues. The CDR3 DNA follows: TGTGCCAGCAGTACTAGCGGGACCTACAATGAGCGGTTCTTC. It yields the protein CASSTSGTYNERFF.

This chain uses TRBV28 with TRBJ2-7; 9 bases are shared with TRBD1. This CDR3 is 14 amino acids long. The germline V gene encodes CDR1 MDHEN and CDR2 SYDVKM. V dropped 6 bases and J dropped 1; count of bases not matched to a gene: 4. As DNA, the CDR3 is TGTGCCAGCAGGGGACAGGGCGATTCCTACGAGCAGTACTTC. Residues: CASRGQGDSYEQYF.

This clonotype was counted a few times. In nucleotides, the CDR3 is TGTGCCAGCAGCAAAGGGACTCCGGGGGTCACTGAAGCTTTCTTT. Residues: CASSKGTPGVTEAFF. The gene calls are TRBV7-3 and TRBJ1-1; TRBD1 is a possible D gene (5 bases). V was cut by 5 bases and J by 4 bases, with 17 bases left in between. CDR3 length equals 15 residues. Germline V CDR1 and CDR2: SGHTA, FQGTGA.

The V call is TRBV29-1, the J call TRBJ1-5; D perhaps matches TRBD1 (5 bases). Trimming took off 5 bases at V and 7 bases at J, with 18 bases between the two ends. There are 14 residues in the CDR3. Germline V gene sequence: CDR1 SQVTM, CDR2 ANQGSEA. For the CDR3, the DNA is TGCAGCGTTCAAAGGGGCGACCCGGGACAGCCCCAGCATTTT. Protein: CSVQRGDPGQPQHF.

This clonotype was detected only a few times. The CDR3 loop reads CASSVAKRGTVTSGANVLTF. CDR3 in DNA: TGTGCCAGCAGCGTAGCGAAGAGGGGGACAGTAACCTCTGGGGCCAACGTCCTGACTTTC. This chain connects TRBV9 to TRBJ2-6; 7 nucleotides line up with TRBD1. CDR3 size: 20 residues. Unmatched junction bases numbered 12, after V lost 0 bases and J lost 0 bases. The germline CDR1 and CDR2 sequences are SGDLS and YYNGEE.

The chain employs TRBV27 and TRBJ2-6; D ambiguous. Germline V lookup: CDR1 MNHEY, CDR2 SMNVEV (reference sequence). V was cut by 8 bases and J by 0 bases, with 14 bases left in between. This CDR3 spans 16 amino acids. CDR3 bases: TGTGCCAGCTCGATCGTTTCCAGCTCTGGGGCCAACGTCCTGACTTTC. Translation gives CASSIVSSSGANVLTF.

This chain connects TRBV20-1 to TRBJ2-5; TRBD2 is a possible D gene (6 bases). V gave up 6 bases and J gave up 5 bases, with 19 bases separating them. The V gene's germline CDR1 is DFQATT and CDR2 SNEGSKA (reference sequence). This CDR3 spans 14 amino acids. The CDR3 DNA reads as TGCAGTGCCCAGTCCGGGACTGGTGAGGAGACCCAGTACTTC. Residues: CSAQSGTGEETQYF.

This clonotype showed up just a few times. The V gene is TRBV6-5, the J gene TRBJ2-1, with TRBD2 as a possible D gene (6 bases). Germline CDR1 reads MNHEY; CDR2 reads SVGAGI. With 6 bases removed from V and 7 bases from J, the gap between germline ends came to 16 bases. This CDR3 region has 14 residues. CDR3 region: CASSGTVGGNEQFF. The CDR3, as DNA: TGTGCCAGCAGCGGGACGGTCGGAGGGAATGAGCAGTTCTTC.

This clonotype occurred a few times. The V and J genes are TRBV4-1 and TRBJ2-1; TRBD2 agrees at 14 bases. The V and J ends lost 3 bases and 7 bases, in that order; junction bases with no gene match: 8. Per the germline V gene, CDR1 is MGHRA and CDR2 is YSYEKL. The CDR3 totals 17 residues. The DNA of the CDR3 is TGCGCCAGCAGCCATCGACTAGCGGGAGGGCCCGTGAATGAGCAGTTCTTC. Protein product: CASSHRLAGGPVNEQFF.

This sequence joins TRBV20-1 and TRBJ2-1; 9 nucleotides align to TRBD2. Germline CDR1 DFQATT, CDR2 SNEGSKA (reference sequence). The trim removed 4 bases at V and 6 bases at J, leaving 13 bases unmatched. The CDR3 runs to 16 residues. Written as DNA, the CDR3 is TGCAGTGCTACCTCGACTATGGGCGGGAGGGCCAATGAGCAGTTCTTC. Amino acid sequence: CSATSTMGGRANEQFF.

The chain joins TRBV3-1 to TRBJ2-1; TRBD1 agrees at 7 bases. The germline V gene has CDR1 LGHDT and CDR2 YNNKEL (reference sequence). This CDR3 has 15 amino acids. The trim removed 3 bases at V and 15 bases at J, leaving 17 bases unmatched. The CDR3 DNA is TGTGCCAGCAGCCACGGGATCACAGGGGCAATGGTGCTGTTCTTC. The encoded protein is CASSHGITGAMVLFF.

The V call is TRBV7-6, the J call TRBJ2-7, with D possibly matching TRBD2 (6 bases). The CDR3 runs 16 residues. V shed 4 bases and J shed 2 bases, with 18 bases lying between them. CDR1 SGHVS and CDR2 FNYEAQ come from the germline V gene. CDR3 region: CASSSFNAREAYEQYF. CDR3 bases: TGTGCCAGCAGCTCCTTCAACGCCAGGGAGGCCTACGAGCAGTACTTC.

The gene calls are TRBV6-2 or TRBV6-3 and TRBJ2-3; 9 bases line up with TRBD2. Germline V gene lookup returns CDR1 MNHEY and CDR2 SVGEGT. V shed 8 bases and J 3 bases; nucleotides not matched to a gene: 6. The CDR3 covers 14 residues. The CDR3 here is CASASGLATDTQYF. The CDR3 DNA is TGTGCCAGCGCGTCGGGACTAGCAACAGATACGCAGTATTTT.

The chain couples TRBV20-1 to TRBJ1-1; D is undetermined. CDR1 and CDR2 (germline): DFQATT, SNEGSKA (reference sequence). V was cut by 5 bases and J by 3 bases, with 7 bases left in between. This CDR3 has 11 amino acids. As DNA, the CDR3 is TGCAGTGCTCTACACGACACTGAAGCTTTCTTT. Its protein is CSALHDTEAFF.

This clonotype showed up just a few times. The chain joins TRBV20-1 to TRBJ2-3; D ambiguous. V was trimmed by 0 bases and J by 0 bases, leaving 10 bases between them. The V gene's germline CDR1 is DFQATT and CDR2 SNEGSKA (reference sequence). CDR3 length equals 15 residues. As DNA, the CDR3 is TGCAGTGCTAGAGAGAGGCGAGCTAGCACAGATACGCAGTATTTT. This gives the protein CSARERRASTDTQYF.

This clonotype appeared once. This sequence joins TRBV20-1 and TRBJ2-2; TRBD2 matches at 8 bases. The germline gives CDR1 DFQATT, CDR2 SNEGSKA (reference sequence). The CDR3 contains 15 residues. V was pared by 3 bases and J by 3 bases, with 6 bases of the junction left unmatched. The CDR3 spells CSARRGREDTGELFF. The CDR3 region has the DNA TGCAGTGCTAGGCGGGGGCGGGAGGACACCGGGGAGCTGTTTTTT.

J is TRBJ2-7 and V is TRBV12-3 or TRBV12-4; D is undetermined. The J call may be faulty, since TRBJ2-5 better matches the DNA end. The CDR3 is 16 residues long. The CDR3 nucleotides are TGTGCCAGCAGTTTAAGTTTTGCGTCGCCTATAGGGACCCAGTACTTC. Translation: CASSLSFASPIGTQYF.

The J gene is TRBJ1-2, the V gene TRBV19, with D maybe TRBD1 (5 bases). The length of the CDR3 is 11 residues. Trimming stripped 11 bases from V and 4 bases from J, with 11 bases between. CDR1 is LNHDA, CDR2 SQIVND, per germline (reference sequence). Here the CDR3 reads CAGTLSYGYTF. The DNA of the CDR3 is TGTGCCGGGACGCTTAGCTATGGCTACACCTTC.

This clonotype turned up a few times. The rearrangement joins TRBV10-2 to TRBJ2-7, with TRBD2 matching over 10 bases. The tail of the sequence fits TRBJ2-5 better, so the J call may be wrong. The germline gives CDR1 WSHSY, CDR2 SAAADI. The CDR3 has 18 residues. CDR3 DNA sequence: TGCGCCCGCCCCATCCTCATGGCTAGCGGGAGATCGTCGGAGACCCAGTACTTC. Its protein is CARPILMASGRSSETQYF.

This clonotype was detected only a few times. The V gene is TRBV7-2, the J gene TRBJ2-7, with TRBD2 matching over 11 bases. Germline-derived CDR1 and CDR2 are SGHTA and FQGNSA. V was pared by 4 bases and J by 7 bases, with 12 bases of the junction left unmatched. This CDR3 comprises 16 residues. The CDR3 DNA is TGTGCCAGCAGCTCCGCCGGGACTAGCGGACTACGTGAGCAGTACTTC. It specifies CASSSAGTSGLREQYF.

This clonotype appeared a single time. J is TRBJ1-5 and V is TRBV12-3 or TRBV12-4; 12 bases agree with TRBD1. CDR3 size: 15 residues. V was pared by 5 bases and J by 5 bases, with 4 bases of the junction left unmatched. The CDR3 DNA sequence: TGTGCCAGCAGTGGGACAGGGGGCATCTATCAGCCCCAGCATTTT. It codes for CASSGTGGIYQPQHF.

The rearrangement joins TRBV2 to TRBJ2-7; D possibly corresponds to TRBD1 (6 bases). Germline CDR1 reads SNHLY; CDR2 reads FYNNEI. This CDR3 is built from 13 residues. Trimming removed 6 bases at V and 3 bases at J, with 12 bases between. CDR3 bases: TGTGCCAGCAGACGGACAGACGACTACGAGCAGTACTTC. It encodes CASRRTDDYEQYF.